This TCR beta chain is from a study of cytomegalovirus exposure and HLA in healthy donors. It was the approximately 120-subject validation cohort, separate from the approximately 700-subject first cohort, to which the donors belonged. In its sample, this clone was seen a few times. The target antigen is unknown. Sequencing was performed with immunoSEQ multiplex PCR; in TCRdb, only in-frame clones are kept and a portion is missing. The table lists hundreds of thousands of clones, around 86% of them singletons. The CDR3 loop spans 14 amino acids. The ends were cut back, 7 bases at V and 3 bases at J, with 15 bases in the middle. The V gene's germline CDR1 is MGHDK and CDR2 SYGVNS. Study conclusions and caveats: A later analysis found first-cohort TCR clusters tended to co-occur in the 90 to 150 validation repertoires. The classifier reportedly diagnosed cytomegalovirus status with high specificity and sensitivity. CMV antigen specificity of a few CMV-associated chains was confirmed in vitro.

This receptor was taken from a woman under 30 in good health and CMV-seronegative. The chain has TRBV25-1 and TRBJ1-2; D is possibly TRBD1 (6 bases). The sequenced material came from PBMCs. The CDR3: CASITLNRDYGYTF. DNA of the CDR3: TGTGCCAGCATCACTCTAAACAGGGACTATGGCTACACCTTC.